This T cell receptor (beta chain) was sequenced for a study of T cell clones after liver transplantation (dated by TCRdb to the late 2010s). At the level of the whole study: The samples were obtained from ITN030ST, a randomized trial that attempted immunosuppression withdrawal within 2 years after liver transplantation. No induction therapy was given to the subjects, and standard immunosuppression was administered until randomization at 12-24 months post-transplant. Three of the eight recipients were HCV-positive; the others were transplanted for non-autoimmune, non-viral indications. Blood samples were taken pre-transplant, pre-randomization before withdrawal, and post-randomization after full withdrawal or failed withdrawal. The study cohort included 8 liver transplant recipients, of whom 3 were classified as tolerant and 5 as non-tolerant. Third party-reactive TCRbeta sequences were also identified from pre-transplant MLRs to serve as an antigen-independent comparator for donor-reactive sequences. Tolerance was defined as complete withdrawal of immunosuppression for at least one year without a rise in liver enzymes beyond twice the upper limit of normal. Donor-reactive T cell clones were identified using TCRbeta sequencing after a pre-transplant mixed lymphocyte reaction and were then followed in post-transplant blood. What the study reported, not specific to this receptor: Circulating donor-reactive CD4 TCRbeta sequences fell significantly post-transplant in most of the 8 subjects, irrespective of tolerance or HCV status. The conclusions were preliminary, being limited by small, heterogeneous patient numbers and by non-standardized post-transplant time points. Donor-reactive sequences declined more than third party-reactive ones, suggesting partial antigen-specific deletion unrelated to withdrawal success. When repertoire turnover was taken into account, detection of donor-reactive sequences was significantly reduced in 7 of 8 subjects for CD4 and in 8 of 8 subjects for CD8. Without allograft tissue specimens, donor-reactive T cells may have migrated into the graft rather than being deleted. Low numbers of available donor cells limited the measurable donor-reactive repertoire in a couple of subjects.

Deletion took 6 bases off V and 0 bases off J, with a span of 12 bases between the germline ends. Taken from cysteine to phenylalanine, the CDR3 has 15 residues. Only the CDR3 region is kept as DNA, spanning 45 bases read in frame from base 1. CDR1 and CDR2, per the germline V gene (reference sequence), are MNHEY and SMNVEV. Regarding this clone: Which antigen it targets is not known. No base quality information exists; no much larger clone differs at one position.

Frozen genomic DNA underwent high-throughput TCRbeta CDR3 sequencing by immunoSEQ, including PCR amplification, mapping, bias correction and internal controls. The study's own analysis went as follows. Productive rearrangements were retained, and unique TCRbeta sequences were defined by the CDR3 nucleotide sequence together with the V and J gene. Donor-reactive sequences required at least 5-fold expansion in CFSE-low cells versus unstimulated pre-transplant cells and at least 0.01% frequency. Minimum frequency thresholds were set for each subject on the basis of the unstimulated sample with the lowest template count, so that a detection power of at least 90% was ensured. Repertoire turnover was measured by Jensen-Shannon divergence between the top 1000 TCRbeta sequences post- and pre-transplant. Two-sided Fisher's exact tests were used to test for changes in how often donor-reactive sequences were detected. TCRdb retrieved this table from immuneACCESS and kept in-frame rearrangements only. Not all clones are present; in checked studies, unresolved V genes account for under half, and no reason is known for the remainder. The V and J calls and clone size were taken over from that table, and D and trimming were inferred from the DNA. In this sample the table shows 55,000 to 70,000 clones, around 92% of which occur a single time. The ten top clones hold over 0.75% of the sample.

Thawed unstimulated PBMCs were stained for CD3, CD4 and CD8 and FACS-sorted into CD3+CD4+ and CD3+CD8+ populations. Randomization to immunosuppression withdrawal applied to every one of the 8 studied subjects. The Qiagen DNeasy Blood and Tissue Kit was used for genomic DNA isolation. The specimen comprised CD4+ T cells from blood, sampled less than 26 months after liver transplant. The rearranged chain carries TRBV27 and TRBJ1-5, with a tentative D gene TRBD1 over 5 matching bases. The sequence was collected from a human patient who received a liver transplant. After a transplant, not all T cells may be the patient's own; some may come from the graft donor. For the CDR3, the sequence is CASRRDGYSNQPQHF. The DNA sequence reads TGTGCCAGCAGACGGGACGGATATAGCAATCAGCCCCAGCATTTT.